The TCR beta chain under discussion was sequenced for a study of blood T cell repertoires in COVID-19. Study-wide context: The United States, Italy and Spain provided the acute and convalescent COVID-19 samples. PBMCs, B-cell-depleted T cells, or T cells were the source of the cDNA or gDNA that made up the material.

Sequencing was performed with immunoSEQ multiplex PCR; in TCRdb, only in-frame clones are kept and a portion is missing. The sample carries 350,000 to 400,000 clones, 80% to 90% recorded once. The V and J ends lost 10 bases and 4 bases, in that order; junction bases with no gene match: 4. CDR3 length: 12 amino acids. CDR1 is MDHEN, CDR2 SYDVKM, per germline. In terms of age and location, participants ranged from about 18 to 90 years and lived in about two dozen US areas. Symptom resolution, clearance, or two negative PCRs marked donors in Cohort 3 as recovered. The material sequenced was PBMCs or T cells enriched from blood (not recorded which). This sequence was found in a man between 18 and 29 years old who had recovered from COVID-19. The chain combines TRBV28 with TRBJ2-7; 10 bases are a match to TRBD1. The CDR3 coding sequence is TGTGCCATCGGACAGGGGGTGTACGAGCAGTACTTC. Its translation: CAIGQGVYEQYF.